The 5 T cell receptor beta chains below were found in one sample sequenced in a study of blood T cell repertoires in COVID-19. Sequencing used immunoSEQ multiplex PCR; TCRdb keeps in-frame clones, though not all of them. This sample carries fewer than 500,000 clones, roughly nine tenths of them seen once, and the ten largest clones take roughly 1.1%. The sequenced sample consisted of PBMCs or T cells enriched from blood (not recorded which). These receptors were taken from a man younger than 45 who had recovered from COVID-19.

The V call is TRBV5-1, the J call TRBJ1-1, with 10 bases identical to TRBD1. There are 16 residues in the CDR3. Trimming removed 0 bases from V and 1 base from J; junction bases left unmatched: 3. The germline CDR1 and CDR2 sequences are SGHRS and YFSETQ. The CDR3 here is CASSLGQGAWNTEAFF. CDR3 nucleotides: TGCGCCAGCAGCTTGGGACAGGGGGCTTGGAACACTGAAGCTTTCTTT.

The genes are TRBV18 and TRBJ2-2; 8 bases fit TRBD2. Unmatched junction bases numbered 6, after V lost 2 bases and J lost 4 bases. From germline, CDR1 is KGHSH and CDR2 LQKENI. This CDR3 region has 16 residues. The CDR3 sequence: CASSPIAGQPTGELFF. CDR3 coding DNA: TGTGCCAGCTCACCAATAGCGGGACAACCCACCGGGGAGCTGTTTTTT.

The chain has TRBV27 and TRBJ2-5, with D perhaps TRBD2 (6 bases). Per germline, CDR1 MNHEY and CDR2 SMNVEV (reference sequence). V lost 8 bases and J 5 bases, leaving 21 bases between the germline ends. The CDR3 is 15 amino acids. As DNA, the CDR3 is TGTGCCAGCCGTGTCACAAGACTAGAATCGGAGACCCAGTACTTC. Protein sequence: CASRVTRLESETQYF.

The V call is TRBV10-3, the J call TRBJ1-4; 10 nucleotides match TRBD1. The CDR3 is 16 residues long. Germline loops: CDR1 ENHRY, CDR2 SYGVKD. Germline trimming cut 1 base from V and 5 bases from J; bases unmatched to any gene: 4. This CDR3 is CAISEFLGQGNEKLFF. The CDR3 DNA reads TGTGCCATCAGTGAGTTCCTGGGACAGGGGAATGAAAAACTGTTTTTT.

V and J are TRBV6-4 and TRBJ2-3; D gene uncertain. Germline CDR1 MRHNA, CDR2 SNTAGT. This CDR3 region has 12 residues. Trimming removed 0 bases at V and 8 bases at J, with 6 bases between. The CDR3 protein is CASSDSGGTQYF. The DNA for the CDR3 is TGTGCCAGCAGTGACTCAGGCGGTACGCAGTATTTT.